This T cell receptor beta chain was profiled in a study of T-cell memory formation after mild COVID-19. Germline assignment: CDR1 LNHDA and CDR2 SQIVND (reference sequence). This CDR3 is 14 amino acids long. Trimming took off 2 bases at V and 0 bases at J, with 8 bases between the two ends. Employing constant-segment primers, 5'RACE generated TCR alpha and TCR beta cDNA libraries bearing sample barcodes and UMIs. MiXCR was run by TCRdb on the 5' RACE reads, yielding one entry per CDR3 protein. Among about 350,000 distinct CDR3 sequences listed, approximately 14% were seen once. This clonotype showed up just a few times. Its matching antigen is unknown. Study observations and caveats: Day 15 to 85 contracting clones showed balanced CD4/CD8; day 15 to 37 expanders favored CD4+. Pre-infection memory held some responding clones, suggesting pre-existing cross-reactive T cells responded. The study found contracting CD4+ clones mainly in CM and EM and contracting CD8+ clones in EMRA.

The chain links TRBV19 to TRBJ2-7; D unclear. This receptor was identified in a man between 18 and 29 years old who had mild COVID-19 (a few samples of this study predate the infection). Cell type and time point are not known. Sequenced input: PBMCs or a T cell subset sorted from them (not recorded which). This chain's CDR3 is CASSISLSSYEQYF. For the CDR3, the DNA is TGTGCCAGTAGTATATCTTTGAGCTCCTACGAGCAGTACTTC. The complete variable domain, with remaining parts taken from reference TRBV19 and TRBJ2-7, reads DGGITQSPKYLFRKEGQNVTLSCEQNLNHDAMYWYRQDPGQGLRLIYYSQIVNDFQKGDIAEGYSVSREKKESFPLTVTSAQKNPTAFYLCASSISLSSYEQYFGPGTRLTVT.